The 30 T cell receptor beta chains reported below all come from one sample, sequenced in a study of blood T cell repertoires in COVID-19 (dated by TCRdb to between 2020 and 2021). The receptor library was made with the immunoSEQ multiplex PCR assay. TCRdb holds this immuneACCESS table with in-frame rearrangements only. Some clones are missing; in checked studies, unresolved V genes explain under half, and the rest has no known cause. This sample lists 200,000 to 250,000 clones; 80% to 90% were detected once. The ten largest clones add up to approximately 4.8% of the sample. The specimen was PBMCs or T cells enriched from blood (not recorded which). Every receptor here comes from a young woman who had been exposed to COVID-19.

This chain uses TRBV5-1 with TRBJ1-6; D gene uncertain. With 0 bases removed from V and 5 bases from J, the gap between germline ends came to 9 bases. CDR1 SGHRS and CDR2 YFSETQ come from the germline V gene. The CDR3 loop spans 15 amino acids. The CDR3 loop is CASSLESGDNSPLHF. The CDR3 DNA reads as TGCGCCAGCAGCTTGGAGTCGGGAGATAATTCACCCCTCCACTTT.

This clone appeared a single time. The CDR3 protein is CASSTPYGGTNSPLHF. The CDR3 nucleotides read TGTGCCAGTAGTACTCCATATGGGGGCACTAATTCACCCCTCCACTTT. The chain joins TRBV19 to TRBJ1-6, with TRBD1 as a possible D gene (6 bases). CDR3 length: 16 amino acids. V was shortened by 4 bases and J by 6 bases, with 16 bases between the two germline ends. CDR1 and CDR2 (germline): LNHDA, SQIVND (reference sequence).

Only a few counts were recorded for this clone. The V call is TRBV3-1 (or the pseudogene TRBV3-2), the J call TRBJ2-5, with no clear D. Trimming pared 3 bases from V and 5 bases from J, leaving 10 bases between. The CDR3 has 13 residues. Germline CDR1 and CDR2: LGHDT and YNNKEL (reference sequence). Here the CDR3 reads CASSQTFIETQYF. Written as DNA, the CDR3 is TGTGCCAGCAGCCAGACATTTATCGAGACCCAGTACTTC.

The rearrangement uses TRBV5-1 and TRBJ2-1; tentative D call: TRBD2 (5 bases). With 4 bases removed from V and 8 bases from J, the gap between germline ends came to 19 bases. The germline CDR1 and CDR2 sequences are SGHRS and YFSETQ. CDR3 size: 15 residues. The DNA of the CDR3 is TGCGCCAGCAGCCATCCCGCCCTGACTAAAGATGAGCAGTTCTTC. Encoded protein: CASSHPALTKDEQFF.

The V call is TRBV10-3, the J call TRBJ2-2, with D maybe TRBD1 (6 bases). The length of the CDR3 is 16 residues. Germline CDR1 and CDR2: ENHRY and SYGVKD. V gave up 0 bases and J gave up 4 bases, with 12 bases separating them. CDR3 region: CAISESGAGGTGELFF. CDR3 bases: TGTGCCATCAGTGAGTCGGGGGCTGGTGGCACCGGGGAGCTGTTTTTT.

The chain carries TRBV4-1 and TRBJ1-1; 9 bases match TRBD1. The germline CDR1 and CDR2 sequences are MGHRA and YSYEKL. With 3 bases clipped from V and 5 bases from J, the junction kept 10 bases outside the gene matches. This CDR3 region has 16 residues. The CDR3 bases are TGCGCCAGCAGCCAGCAGGGGACAGGGTCGGTGACTGAAGCTTTCTTT. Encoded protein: CASSQQGTGSVTEAFF.

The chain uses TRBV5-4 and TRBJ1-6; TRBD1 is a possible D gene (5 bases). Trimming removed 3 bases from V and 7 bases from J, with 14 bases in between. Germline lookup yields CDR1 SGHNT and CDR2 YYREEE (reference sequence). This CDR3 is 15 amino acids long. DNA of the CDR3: TGTGCCAGCAGCTCGGGGGGGGAGACGAATTCACCCCTCCACTTT. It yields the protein CASSSGGETNSPLHF.

CDR3 residues: CASSYSETYGYTF. The CDR3 DNA reads as TGTGCCAGCAGTTATTCAGAAACCTATGGCTACACCTTC. The V and J genes are TRBV6-2 or TRBV6-3 and TRBJ1-2, with D hard to call. Germline-derived CDR1 and CDR2 are MNHEY and SVGEGT. V was clipped by 3 bases and J by 4 bases, with 9 bases between them. The CDR3 is 13 residues long.

Here the CDR3 reads CASSQSLRLNYGYTF. CDR3 coding DNA: TGCGCCAGCAGTCAATCGCTCAGGTTGAACTATGGCTACACCTTC. The chain combines TRBV23-1 with TRBJ1-2; D unclear. TRBV23-1 is noted as an ORF with a role that remains uncertain. This CDR3 comprises 15 residues. Trimming removed 0 bases at V and 2 bases at J, with 10 bases between.

CDR3 region: CASSPHGGGGIYNEQFF. In nucleotides, the CDR3 is TGTGCCAGCAGCCCCCACGGAGGCGGGGGAATATACAATGAGCAGTTCTTC. J is TRBJ2-1 and V is TRBV11-2; TRBD2 aligns across 7 bases. The junction had 14 bases not matched to a gene; V was cut back by 5 bases and J by 4 bases. The CDR3 runs to 17 residues. Germline loops: CDR1 SGHAT, CDR2 FQNNGV.

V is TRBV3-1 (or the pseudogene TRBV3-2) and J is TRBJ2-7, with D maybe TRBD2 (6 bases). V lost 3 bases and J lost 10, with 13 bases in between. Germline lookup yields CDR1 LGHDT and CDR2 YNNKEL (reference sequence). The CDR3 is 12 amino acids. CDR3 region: CASSQGGWGQYF. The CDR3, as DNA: TGTGCCAGCAGCCAGGGGGGTTGGGGCCAGTACTTC.

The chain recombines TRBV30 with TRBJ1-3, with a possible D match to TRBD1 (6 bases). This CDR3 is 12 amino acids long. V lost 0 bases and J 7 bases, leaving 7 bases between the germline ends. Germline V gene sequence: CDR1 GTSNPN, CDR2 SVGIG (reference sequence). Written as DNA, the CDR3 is TGTGCCTGGAGTGTTGGGGGCAACACCATATATTTT. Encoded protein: CAWSVGGNTIYF.

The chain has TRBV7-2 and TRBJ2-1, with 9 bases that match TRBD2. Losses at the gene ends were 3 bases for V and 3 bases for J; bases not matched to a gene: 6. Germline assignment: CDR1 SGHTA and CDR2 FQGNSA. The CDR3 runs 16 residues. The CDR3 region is CASSFLAGTFYNEQFF. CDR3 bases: TGTGCCAGCAGCTTCCTAGCGGGGACATTCTACAATGAGCAGTTCTTC.

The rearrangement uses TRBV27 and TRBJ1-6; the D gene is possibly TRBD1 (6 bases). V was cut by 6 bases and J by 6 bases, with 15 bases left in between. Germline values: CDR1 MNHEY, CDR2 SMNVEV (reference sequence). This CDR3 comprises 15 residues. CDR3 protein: CASSLQGNRNSPLHF. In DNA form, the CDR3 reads TGTGCCAGCAGCTTACAGGGAAATCGTAATTCACCCCTCCACTTT.

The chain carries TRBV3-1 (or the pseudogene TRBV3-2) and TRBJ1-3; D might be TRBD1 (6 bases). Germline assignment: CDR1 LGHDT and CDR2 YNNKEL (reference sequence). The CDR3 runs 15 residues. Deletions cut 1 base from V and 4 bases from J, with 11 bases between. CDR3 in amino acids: CASSQATGWGNTIYF. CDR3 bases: TGTGCCAGCAGCCAAGCTACAGGGTGGGGAAACACCATATATTTT.

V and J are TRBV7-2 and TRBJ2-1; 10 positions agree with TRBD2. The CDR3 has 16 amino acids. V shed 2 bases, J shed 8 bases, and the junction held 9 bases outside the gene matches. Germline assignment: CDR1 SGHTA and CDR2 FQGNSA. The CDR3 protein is CASSLWASGGGDEQFF. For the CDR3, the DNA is TGTGCCAGCAGCTTATGGGCTAGCGGGGGAGGGGATGAGCAGTTCTTC.

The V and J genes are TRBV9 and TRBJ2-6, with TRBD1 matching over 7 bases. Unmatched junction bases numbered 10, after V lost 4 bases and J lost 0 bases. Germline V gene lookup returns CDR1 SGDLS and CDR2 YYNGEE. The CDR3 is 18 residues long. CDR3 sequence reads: CASSIRQGAISGANVLTF. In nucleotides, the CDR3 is TGTGCCAGCAGCATTCGACAGGGCGCAATCTCTGGGGCCAACGTCCTGACTTTC.

CDR3 sequence reads: CASLTRGREYSNQPQHF. In nucleotides, the CDR3 is TGTGCCAGCCTTACCCGGGGGAGGGAGTATAGCAATCAGCCCCAGCATTTT. This chain connects TRBV7-7 to TRBJ1-5; D perhaps matches TRBD1 (5 bases). Trimming took off 8 bases at V and 0 bases at J, with 20 bases between the two ends. CDR1 and CDR2 from the germline V gene are SSHAT and FNYEAQ (reference sequence). The CDR3 extends over 17 amino acids.

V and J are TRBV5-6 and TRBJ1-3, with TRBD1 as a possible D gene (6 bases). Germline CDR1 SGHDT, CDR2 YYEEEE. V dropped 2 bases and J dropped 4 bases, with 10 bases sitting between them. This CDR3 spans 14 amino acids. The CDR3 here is CASSFTGPGNTIYF. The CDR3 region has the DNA TGTGCCAGCAGCTTCACAGGGCCCGGAAACACCATATATTTT.

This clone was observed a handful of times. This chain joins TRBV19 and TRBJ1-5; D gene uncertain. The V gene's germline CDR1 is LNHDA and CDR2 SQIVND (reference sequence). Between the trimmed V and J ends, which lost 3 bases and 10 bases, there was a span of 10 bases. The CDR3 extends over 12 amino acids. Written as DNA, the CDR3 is TGTGCCAGTAGTATCGTCAGTTCACCCCAGCATTTT. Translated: CASSIVSSPQHF.

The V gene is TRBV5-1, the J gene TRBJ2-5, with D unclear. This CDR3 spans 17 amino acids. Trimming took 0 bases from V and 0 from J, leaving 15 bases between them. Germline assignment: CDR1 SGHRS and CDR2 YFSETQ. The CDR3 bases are TGCGCCAGCAGCTTGGCACCAGGTAACCAGTACCAAGAGACCCAGTACTTC. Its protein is CASSLAPGNQYQETQYF.

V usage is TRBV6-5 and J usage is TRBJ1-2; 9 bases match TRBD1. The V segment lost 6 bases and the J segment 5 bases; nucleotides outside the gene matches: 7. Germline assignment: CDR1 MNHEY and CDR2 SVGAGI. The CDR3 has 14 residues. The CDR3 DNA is TGTGCCAGCAGACCCCCGGGACAGGGATATGGCTACACCTTC. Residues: CASRPPGQGYGYTF.

CDR3 region: CASSLADRASSYEQYF. In nucleotides, the CDR3 is TGTGCCAGCAGCTTAGCGGACAGGGCTAGCTCCTACGAGCAGTACTTC. The chain links TRBV7-6 to TRBJ2-7, with 8 bases fitting TRBD1. Germline lookup yields CDR1 SGHVS and CDR2 FNYEAQ. V dropped 0 bases and J dropped 0; count of bases not matched to a gene: 4. The CDR3 loop spans 16 amino acids.

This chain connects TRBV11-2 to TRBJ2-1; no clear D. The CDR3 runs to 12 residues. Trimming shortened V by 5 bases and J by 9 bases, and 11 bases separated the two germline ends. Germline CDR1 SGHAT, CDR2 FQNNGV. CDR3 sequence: CASSPLVPEQFF. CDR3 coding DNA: TGTGCCAGCAGCCCACTCGTACCTGAGCAGTTCTTC.

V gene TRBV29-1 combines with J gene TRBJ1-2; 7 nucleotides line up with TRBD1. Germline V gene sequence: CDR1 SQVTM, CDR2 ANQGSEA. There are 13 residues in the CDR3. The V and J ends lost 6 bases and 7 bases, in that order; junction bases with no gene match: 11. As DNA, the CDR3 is TGCAGCGTCATTAAAGGGGGCGGTCGTGGCTACACCTTC. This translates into CSVIKGGGRGYTF.

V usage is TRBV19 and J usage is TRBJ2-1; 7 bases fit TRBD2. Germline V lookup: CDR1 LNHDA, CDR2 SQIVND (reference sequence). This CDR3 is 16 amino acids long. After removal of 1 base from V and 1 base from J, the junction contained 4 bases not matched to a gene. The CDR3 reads CASSIVGGGSYNEQFF. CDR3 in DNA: TGTGCCAGTAGTATAGTAGGCGGGGGTTCCTACAATGAGCAGTTCTTC.

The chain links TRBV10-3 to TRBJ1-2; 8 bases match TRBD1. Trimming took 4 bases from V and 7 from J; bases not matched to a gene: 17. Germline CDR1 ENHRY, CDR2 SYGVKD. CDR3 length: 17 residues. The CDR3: CAISASINNDRGGGYTF. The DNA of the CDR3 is TGTGCCATCAGTGCCAGTATCAACAATGACAGGGGTGGTGGCTACACCTTC.

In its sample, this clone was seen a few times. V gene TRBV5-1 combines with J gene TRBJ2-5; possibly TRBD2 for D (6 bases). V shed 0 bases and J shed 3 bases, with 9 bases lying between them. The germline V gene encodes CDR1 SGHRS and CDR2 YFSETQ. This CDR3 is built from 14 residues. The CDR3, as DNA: TGCGCCAGCAGCTTGGTTGGAGGGAAAGAGACCCAGTACTTC. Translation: CASSLVGGKETQYF. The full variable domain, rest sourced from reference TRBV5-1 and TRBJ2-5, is KAGVTQTPRYLIKTRGQQVTLSCSPISGHRSVSWYQQTPGQGLQFLFEYFSETQRNKGNFPGRFSGRQFSNSRSEMNVSTLELGDSALYLCASSLVGGKETQYFGPGTRLLVL.

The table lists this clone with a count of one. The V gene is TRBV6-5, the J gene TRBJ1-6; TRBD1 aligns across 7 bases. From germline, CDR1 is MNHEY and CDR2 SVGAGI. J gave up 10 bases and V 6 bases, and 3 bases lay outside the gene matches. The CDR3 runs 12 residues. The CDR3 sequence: CASRTGNSPLHF. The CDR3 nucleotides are TGTGCCAGCAGGACAGGGAACTCACCCCTCCACTTT.

The CDR3 DNA is TGTGCCAGCAGCTTAACTCCCTACGAGCAGTACTTC. This encodes CASSLTPYEQYF. The chain employs TRBV11-3 and TRBJ2-7, with D unresolved. This CDR3 region has 12 residues. The germline gives CDR1 SGHNT, CDR2 YENEEA. V lost 2 bases to trimming and J lost 2 bases, with 4 bases between them. Full variable domain (outside the CDR3, taken from reference TRBV11-3 and TRBJ2-7): EAGVVQSPRYKIIEKKQPVAFWCNPISGHNTLYWYLQNLGQGPELLIRYENEEAVDDSQLPKDRFSAERLKGVDSTLKIQPAELGDSAVYLCASSLTPYEQYFGPGTRLTVT.